The text below deals with one TCR beta chain. The entry originates in a study of technical replicates of blood from a handful of donors. The repertoire was sequenced with immunoSEQ multiplex PCR; TCRdb's copy has only in-frame clones and lacks some. The table has around 56,000 clones, nearly 95% seen once. The CDR3 sequence is 13 residues long. The V end was cut by 1 base, the J end by 3 bases, with 7 bases between. In germline, CDR1 is LNHDA, CDR2 SQIVND (reference sequence). The genes are TRBV19 and TRBJ2-7; the D is unclear. The sequence came from a human donor in good health. Some clones in this sample may be carry-over from other donors' samples. Sample: PBMCs. In nucleotides, the CDR3 is TGTGCCAGTAGTATAGTACAGAACTACGAGCAGTACTTC. Protein: CASSIVQNYEQYF. Supplemented by reference TRBV19 and TRBJ2-7, the full variable domain reads DGGITQSPKYLFRKEGQNVTLSCEQNLNHDAMYWYRQDPGQGLRLIYYSQIVNDFQKGDIAEGYSVSREKKESFPLTVTSAQKNPTAFYLCASSIVQNYEQYFGPGTRLTVT.